Included here is one TCR beta chain sequence, with context. Its cognate antigen is unknown. This specimen comes from a study of cytomegalovirus exposure and HLA in healthy donors. The primer mix had 60 Vbeta and 13 Jbeta primers. Sequencing was performed with immunoSEQ multiplex PCR; in TCRdb, only in-frame clones are kept and a portion is missing. The data show 200,000 or so clones, with about 79% seen just once and around 1.8% held by the top ten. Study results and caveats: Among TCR sequences, most were rare, though some public TCRs appeared in many donors. According to an earlier analysis, most TCR beta V segments yielded productive rearrangements about 90% or about 30% of the time.

The CDR3 loop spans 14 amino acids. V dropped 1 base and J dropped 4; count of bases not matched to a gene: 1. CDR1 and CDR2 (germline): SGHVS, FNYEAQ. Sequencing input: PBMCs. The V and J genes are TRBV7-6 and TRBJ2-3, with 8 bases identical to TRBD1. The TCR was taken from a man between 18 and 35 years old in good health and CMV-seronegative. The CDR3, as DNA: TGTGCCAGCAGCTTAGGACAGGGGCCAGATACGCAGTATTTT. This codes for CASSLGQGPDTQYF.